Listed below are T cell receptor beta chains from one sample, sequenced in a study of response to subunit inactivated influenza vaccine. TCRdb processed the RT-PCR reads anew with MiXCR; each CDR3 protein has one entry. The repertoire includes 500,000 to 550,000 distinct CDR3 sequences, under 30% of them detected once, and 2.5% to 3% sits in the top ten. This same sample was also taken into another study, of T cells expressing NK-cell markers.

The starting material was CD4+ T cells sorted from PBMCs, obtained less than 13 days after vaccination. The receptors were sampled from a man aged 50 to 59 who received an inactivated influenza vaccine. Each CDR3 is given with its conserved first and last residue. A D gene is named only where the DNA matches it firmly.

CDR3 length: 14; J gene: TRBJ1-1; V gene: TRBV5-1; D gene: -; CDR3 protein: CASSSQGSSTEAFF
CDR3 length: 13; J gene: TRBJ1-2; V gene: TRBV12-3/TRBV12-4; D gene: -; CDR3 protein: CASSFRSTYGYTF
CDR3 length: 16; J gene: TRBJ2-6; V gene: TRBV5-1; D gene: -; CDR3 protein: CASSWRSSSGANVLTF
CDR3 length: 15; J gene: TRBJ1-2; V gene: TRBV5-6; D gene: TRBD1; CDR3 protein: CASSRDSTNPYGYTF
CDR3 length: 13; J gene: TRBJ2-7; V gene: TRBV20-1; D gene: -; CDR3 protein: CSASAASSYEQYF
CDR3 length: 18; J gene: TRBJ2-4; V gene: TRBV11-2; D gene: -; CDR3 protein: CASSSEPRGALAKNIQYF
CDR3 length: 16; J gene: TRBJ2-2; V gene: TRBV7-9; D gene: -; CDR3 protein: CASSLEPGRTTGELFF
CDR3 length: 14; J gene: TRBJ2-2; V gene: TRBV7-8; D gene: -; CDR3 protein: CASSLGRYTGELFF
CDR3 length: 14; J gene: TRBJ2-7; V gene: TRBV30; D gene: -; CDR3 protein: CACGTGVGWHEQYF
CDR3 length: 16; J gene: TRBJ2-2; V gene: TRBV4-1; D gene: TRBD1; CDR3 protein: CASSRWGTGNTGELFF
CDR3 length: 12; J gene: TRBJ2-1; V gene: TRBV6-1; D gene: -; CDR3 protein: CASTQGGGWQFF
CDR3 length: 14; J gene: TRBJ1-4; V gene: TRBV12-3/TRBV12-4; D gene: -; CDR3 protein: CASSLAQGHRELFF
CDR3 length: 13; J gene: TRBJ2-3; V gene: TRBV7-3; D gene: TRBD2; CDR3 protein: CASSSRLAGEQYF
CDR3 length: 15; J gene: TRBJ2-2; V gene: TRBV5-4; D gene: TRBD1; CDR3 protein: CASSSGTGKTGELFF
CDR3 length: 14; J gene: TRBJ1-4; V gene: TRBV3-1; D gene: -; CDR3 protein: CASSPRSGKEKLFF
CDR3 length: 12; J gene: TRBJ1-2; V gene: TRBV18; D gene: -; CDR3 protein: CASSPKDYGYTF
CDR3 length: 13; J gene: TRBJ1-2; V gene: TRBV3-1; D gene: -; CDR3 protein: CASSQSENYGYTF
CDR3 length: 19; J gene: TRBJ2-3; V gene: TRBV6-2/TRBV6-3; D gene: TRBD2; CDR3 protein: CASSYSGRGRLYRTDTQYF
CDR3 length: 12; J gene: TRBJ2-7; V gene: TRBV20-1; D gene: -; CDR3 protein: CSAKEGPYEQYF
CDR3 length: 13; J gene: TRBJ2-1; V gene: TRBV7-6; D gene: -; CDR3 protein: CAAGNPPPNEQFF
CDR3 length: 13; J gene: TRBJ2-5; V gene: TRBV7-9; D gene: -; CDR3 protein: CASSLQVAETQYF
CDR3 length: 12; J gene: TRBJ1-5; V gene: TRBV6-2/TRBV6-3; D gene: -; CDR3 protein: CASRQGGQPQHF
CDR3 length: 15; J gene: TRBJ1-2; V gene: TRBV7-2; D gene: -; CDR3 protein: CASSLALSGWYGYTF
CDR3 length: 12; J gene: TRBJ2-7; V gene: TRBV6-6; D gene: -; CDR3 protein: CASRRTKDEQYF
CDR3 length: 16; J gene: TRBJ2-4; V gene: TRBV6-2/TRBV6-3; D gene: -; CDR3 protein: CASSYRQRIAKNIQYF
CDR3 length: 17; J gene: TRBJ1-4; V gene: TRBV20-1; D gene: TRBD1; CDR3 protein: CSARAATGGATNEKLFF
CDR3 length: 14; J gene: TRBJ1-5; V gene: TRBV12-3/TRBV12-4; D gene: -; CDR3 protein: CASSRRNSNQPQHF
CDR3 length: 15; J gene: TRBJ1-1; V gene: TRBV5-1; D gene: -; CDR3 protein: CASSLEALSNTEAFF
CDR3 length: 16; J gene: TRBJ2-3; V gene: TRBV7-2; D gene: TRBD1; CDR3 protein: CASSSHGTDSTDTQYF
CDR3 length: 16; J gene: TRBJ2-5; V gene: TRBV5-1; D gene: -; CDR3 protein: CASSRSYRDYGETQYF
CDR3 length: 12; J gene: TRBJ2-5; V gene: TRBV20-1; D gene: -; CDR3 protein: CSARERAETQYF
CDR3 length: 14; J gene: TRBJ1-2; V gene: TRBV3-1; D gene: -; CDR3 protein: CASSLPDGIYGYTF
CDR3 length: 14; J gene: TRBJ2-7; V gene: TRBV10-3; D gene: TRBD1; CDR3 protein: CAIRQGVTSYEQYF
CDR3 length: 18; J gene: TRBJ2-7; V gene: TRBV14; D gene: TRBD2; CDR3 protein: CASSAPGTSGRVRYEQYF
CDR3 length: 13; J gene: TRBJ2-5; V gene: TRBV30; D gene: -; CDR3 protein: CAWSGSDPGLQYF